This T cell receptor beta chain came from a study of T cell repertoires in cytomegalovirus infection. Across the study: Matching HLA type and CMV infection were both indicated by public TCR beta signatures. Study results and limitations: Cumulative frequency (of public TCR beta family members) identified carriers of CMV plus the relevant HLA. Across the ex vivo response, the dominant clonotypes were HLA-C-restricted CMV-specific TCR beta clonotypes.

TCRdb fed the reads into MiXCR, producing one record per CDR3 protein. The table shows 200,000 or so distinct CDR3 sequences, with approximately 19% occurring only once. The CDR3 is 13 residues long. Trimming pared 0 bases from V and 10 bases from J, leaving 15 bases between. From germline, CDR1 is SQVTM and CDR2 ANQGSEA. Note on this clonotype: Its antigen is as yet unknown.

The chain couples TRBV29-1 to TRBJ1-1; D may be TRBD1 (6 bases). This TCR was sampled from a human donor in good health (CMV status not recorded). Some clones in this sample may be carry-over from other donors' samples. Sequencing was carried out using PBMCs. The CDR3 reads CSVEDRGSTRAFF. The DNA of the CDR3 is TGCAGCGTTGAAGACAGGGGTTCGACTAGAGCTTTCTTT.